The present T cell receptor beta chain was sequenced within a study of blood T cells in healthy people across ages. Comment on this clonotype: Its target is unknown.

The donors, aged roughly 6 to 90, were healthy Caucasians from Russia. Study-level results: Observed TCR beta diversity showed a strong correlation with the percentage of naive T cells as measured by flow cytometry.

With 4 bases clipped from V and 1 base from J, the junction kept 10 bases outside the gene matches. The CDR3 sequence is 16 residues long. Germline loops: CDR1 SGHRS, CDR2 YFSETQ. A second PCR of roughly 7 to 11 cycles used a sample-barcoded 5' primer and a J-beta primer mix. With 12 random nucleotides, a template-switch adaptor tagged each individual cDNA molecule. From each sample, at least 2.5 million paired-end reads containing CDR3 were obtained. TCRdb re-analysed the 5' RACE reads in MiXCR, keeping a single row per CDR3 protein. The sample lists hundreds of thousands of distinct CDR3 sequences; roughly 50% were seen once.

The chain links TRBV5-1 to TRBJ1-1, with 7 bases fitting TRBD1. The source is a man aged 40-49 years in good health. The sample was blood. CDR3 nucleotide sequence: TGCGCCAGCAGCGTTAACACCCGGACAGGGAACACTGAAGCTTTCTTT. Translated: CASSVNTRTGNTEAFF.